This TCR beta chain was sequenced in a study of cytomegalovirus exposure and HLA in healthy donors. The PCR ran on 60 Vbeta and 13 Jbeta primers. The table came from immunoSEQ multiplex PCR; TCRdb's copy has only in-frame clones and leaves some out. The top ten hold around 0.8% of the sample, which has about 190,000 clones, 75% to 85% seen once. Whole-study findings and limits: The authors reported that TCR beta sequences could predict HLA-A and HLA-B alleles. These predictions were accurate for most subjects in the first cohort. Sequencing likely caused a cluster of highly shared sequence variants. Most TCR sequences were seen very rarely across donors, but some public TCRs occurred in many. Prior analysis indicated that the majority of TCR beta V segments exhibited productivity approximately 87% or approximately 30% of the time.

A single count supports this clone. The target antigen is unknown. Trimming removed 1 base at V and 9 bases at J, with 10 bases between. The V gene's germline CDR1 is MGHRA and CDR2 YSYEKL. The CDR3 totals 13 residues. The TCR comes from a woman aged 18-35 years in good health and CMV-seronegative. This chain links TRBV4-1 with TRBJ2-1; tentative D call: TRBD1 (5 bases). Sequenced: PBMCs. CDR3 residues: CASSQVGAAEQFF. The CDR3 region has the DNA TGCGCCAGCAGCCAAGTTGGGGCGGCTGAGCAGTTCTTC.